The clone carrying this T cell receptor beta chain has just one count. As yet, its antigen is unknown. This record comes from a study of CD8 T cells in Susac syndrome. Overall study results and limits: The study's TCR sequencing and HLA analysis drew on a certain number of individuals. That number was acknowledged as relatively small.

RNA was extracted with the RNeasy kit, and a quantity of about 0.5 to 1 ug was reverse transcribed using random hexamers. The authors amplified TCR beta CDR3 across 54 Vbeta and 13 Jbeta using immunoSEQ multiplex PCR. From the immunoSEQ multiplex PCR reads, TCRdb called clonotypes with MiXCR, one entry per CDR3 protein. This table has 130,000 to 150,000 distinct CDR3 sequences, approximately 94% appearing once. High-throughput TCR beta sequencing covered peripheral CD8+ and CD4+ T cells. The sequencing input was CD4+ T cells from PBMCs. The receptor's source is a human donor with Susac syndrome.

CDR3 sequence: CASSEEGYIQYF. CDR3 coding DNA: TGTGCCAGCAGCGAGGAGGGGTACATTCAGTACTTC. The chain combines TRBV25-1 with TRBJ2-4; possible D gene TRBD2, 6 bases. CDR3 size: 12 residues. CDR1 and CDR2 from the germline V gene are MGHDK and SYGVNS. V was shortened by 6 bases and J by 8 bases, with 11 bases between the two germline ends.